The following is a T cell receptor (beta chain) sequence with its context. Its antigen is undetermined. Amplification used 60 Vbeta primers and 13 Jbeta primers. This table comes from immunoSEQ multiplex PCR, and its TCRdb copy is limited to in-frame clones, with some not included. This sample has just over 60,000 clones; around 87% occur once, and the top ten carry roughly 1.4%. This sample stems from a study of cytomegalovirus exposure and HLA in healthy donors. Study-wide results and limits: The authors considered a cluster of highly shared sequence variants likely to be a sequencing artifact. The authors listed 150 to 200 TCR beta chains as cytomegalovirus-associated.

This CDR3 region has 15 residues. V shed 0 bases and J shed 1 base, with 6 bases lying between them. Germline CDR1 reads MGHRA; CDR2 reads YSYEKL. The chain uses TRBV4-1 and TRBJ2-2, with D unclear. The TCR was taken from a man between 18 and 29 years old in good health and CMV-seronegative. Sequencing was done on a sample of PBMCs. In DNA form, the CDR3 reads TGCGCCAGCAGCCAAGACGCCAGGAACACCGGGGAGCTGTTTTTT. Its protein is CASSQDARNTGELFF.